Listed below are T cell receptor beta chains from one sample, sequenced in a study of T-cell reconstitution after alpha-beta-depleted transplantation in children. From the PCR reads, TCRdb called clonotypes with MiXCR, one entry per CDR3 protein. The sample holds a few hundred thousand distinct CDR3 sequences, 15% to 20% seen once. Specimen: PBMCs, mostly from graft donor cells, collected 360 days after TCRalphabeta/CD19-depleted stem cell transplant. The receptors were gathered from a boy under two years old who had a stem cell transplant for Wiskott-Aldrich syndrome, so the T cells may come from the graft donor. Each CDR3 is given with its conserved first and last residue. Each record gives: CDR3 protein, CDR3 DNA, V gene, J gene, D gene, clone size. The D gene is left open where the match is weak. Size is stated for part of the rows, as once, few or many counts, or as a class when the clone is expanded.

cdr3_aa: CATSDWADRYNEQFF
cdr3_nt: TGTGCCACCAGTGATTGGGCCGATCGGTACAATGAGCAGTTCTTC
v_call: TRBV24-1
j_call: TRBJ2-1
d_call: NA
clone_size: many

cdr3_aa: CASSTPGTGYGYTF
cdr3_nt: TGTGCCAGCAGCACTCCCGGGACAGGGTATGGCTACACCTTC
v_call: TRBV7-9
j_call: TRBJ1-2
d_call: TRBD1
clone_size: many

cdr3_aa: CASSSSRTSGADTQYF
cdr3_nt: TGTGCCAGCAGCTCCAGTAGGACTAGCGGGGCAGATACGCAGTATTTT
v_call: TRBV7-9
j_call: TRBJ2-3
d_call: TRBD2
clone_size: NA

cdr3_aa: CASSQFGGYYNEQFF
cdr3_nt: TGCGCCAGCAGCCAGTTTGGCGGGTACTACAATGAGCAGTTCTTC
v_call: TRBV4-3
j_call: TRBJ2-1
d_call: NA
clone_size: NA

cdr3_aa: CASSHDPGLAAYEQYF
cdr3_nt: TGTGCCAGCAGCCACGACCCGGGACTAGCGGCCTACGAGCAGTACTTC
v_call: TRBV3-1
j_call: TRBJ2-7
d_call: TRBD2
clone_size: few

cdr3_aa: CASSFWTMIIDTQYF
cdr3_nt: TGTGCCAGCAGTTTCTGGACCATGATAATAGATACGCAGTATTTT
v_call: TRBV12-3/TRBV12-4
j_call: TRBJ2-3
d_call: NA
clone_size: few

cdr3_aa: CAISTGEDSPLHF
cdr3_nt: TGTGCCATTTCGACAGGGGAGGATTCACCCCTCCACTTT
v_call: TRBV10-3
j_call: TRBJ1-6
d_call: TRBD1
clone_size: NA

cdr3_aa: CSARIGSGGNEQFF
cdr3_nt: TGCAGTGCTAGAATCGGCAGTGGGGGCAATGAGCAGTTCTTC
v_call: TRBV20-1
j_call: TRBJ2-1
d_call: NA
clone_size: few

cdr3_aa: CSVEKGLAGGLNEQFF
cdr3_nt: TGCAGCGTTGAAAAGGGACTAGCGGGAGGGCTGAATGAGCAGTTCTTC
v_call: TRBV29-1
j_call: TRBJ2-1
d_call: TRBD2
clone_size: NA

cdr3_aa: CASSFFTDPTGYNEQFF
cdr3_nt: TGCGCCAGCAGCTTTTTCACGGACCCAACGGGTTACAATGAGCAGTTCTTC
v_call: TRBV5-1
j_call: TRBJ2-1
d_call: NA
clone_size: few

cdr3_aa: CSARARHFLYEQYF
cdr3_nt: TGCAGTGCTAGAGCAAGACATTTTCTCTACGAGCAGTACTTC
v_call: TRBV20-1
j_call: TRBJ2-7
d_call: NA
clone_size: few

cdr3_aa: CSAFSGTQETQYF
cdr3_nt: TGCAGTGCTTTTAGCGGGACTCAAGAGACCCAGTACTTC
v_call: TRBV20-1
j_call: TRBJ2-5
d_call: TRBD2
clone_size: few

cdr3_aa: CASSQDAAGGTGELFF
cdr3_nt: TGCGCCAGCAGCCAAGATGCGGCGGGCGGGACCGGGGAGCTGTTTTTT
v_call: TRBV4-3
j_call: TRBJ2-2
d_call: NA
clone_size: few

cdr3_aa: CASSPNGSQETQYF
cdr3_nt: TGTGCCAGCAGCCCTAATGGCAGCCAAGAGACCCAGTACTTC
v_call: TRBV2
j_call: TRBJ2-5
d_call: NA
clone_size: NA